What follows are 19 T cell receptor beta chains derived from one specimen sequenced in a study of T cells in Graves' hyperthyroidism and ophthalmopathy. Amplified regions were TCR beta CDR3 sequences from RNA transcripts. An initial round of RT-PCR targeting the TCR CDR3 relied on the HTBI primer set. TCRdb processed the multiplex PCR reads anew with MiXCR; each CDR3 protein has one entry. Of hundreds of thousands of distinct CDR3 sequences listed, 12% to 15% are singletons. The sequenced sample consisted of blood. Source of these receptors: a woman in her late teens or twenties with Graves' hyperthyroidism.

This clonotype was detected a few times. The chain joins TRBV3-1 to TRBJ2-2, with 11 bases identical to TRBD2. Germline V gives CDR1 LGHDT, CDR2 YNNKEL (reference sequence). V trimming: 4 bases; J trimming: 5 bases; junction bases outside the gene matches: 9. The CDR3 is made up of 17 amino acids. The CDR3 protein is CASSLLAGDVGTGELFF. The CDR3 nucleotides read TGTGCCAGCAGCCTACTAGCGGGAGATGTAGGTACCGGGGAGCTGTTTTTT. Full variable domain (rest looked up from reference TRBV3-1 and TRBJ2-2): DTAVSQTPKYLVTQMGNDKSIKCEQNLGHDTMYWYKQDSKKFLKIMFSYNNKELIINETVPNRFSPKSPDKAHLNLHINSLELGDSAVYFCASSLLAGDVGTGELFFGEGSRLTVL.

The chain links TRBV28 to TRBJ2-3; D possibly corresponds to TRBD2 (6 bases). The CDR3 extends over 17 amino acids. V lost 7 bases and J 1 base, leaving 21 bases between the germline ends. The V gene's germline CDR1 is MDHEN and CDR2 SYDVKM. In nucleotides, the CDR3 is TGTGCCAGCACCAAAAACTCTTGGGGAGGCGGCACAGATACGCAGTATTTT. Encoded protein: CASTKNSWGGGTDTQYF.

This clonotype came up many times. J is TRBJ2-3 and V is TRBV6-1; 12 bases agree with TRBD2. Germline V gene data show CDR1 as MNHNS and CDR2 as SASEGT. The CDR3 runs to 16 residues. With 5 bases clipped from V and 6 bases from J, the junction kept 9 bases outside the gene matches. The CDR3 DNA follows: TGTGCCAGCAGTCGACTAGCGGGAGAGGTATACGATACGCAGTATTTT. It encodes CASSRLAGEVYDTQYF.

This clonotype was observed a few times. This chain joins TRBV12-3 or TRBV12-4 and TRBJ1-4; weak D call: TRBD1 (5 bases). CDR3 length equals 13 residues. V gave up 6 bases and J gave up 5 bases, with 10 bases separating them. Written as DNA, the CDR3 is TGTGCCAGCAGAGACAGAGTAAATGAAAAACTGTTTTTT. This gives the protein CASRDRVNEKLFF.

This clonotype came up many times. This sequence joins TRBV24-1 and TRBJ2-3; no firm D call. Trimming took off 0 bases at V and 2 bases at J, with 11 bases between the two ends. CDR3 size: 16 residues. Germline assignment: CDR1 KGHDR and CDR2 SFDVKD. The CDR3 DNA reads as TGTGCCACCAGTGATTTGGGGGATATCTCCACAGATACGCAGTATTTT. This codes for CATSDLGDISTDTQYF.

The chain has TRBV7-2 and TRBJ2-3, with TRBD2 identical over 7 bases. Trimming at V came to 2 bases and at J to 7 bases, leaving 9 bases not matched to a gene. Germline loops: CDR1 SGHTA, CDR2 FQGNSA. The length of the CDR3 is 15 residues. The CDR3 here is CASSLSGGGLYTQYF. Written as DNA, the CDR3 is TGTGCCAGCAGCTTATCGGGAGGCGGGCTTTATACGCAGTATTTT.

The rearrangement uses TRBV5-6 and TRBJ1-1, with D unclear. Trimming took 4 bases from V and 0 from J, leaving 10 bases between them. CDR1 and CDR2 (germline): SGHDT, YYEEEE. This CDR3 region has 14 residues. The CDR3: CASSIGFLNTEAFF. The CDR3 nucleotides are TGTGCCAGCAGCATAGGGTTTCTGAACACTGAAGCTTTCTTT.

This clonotype occurred a few times. The chain links TRBV20-1 to TRBJ2-7; tentatively, D is TRBD1 (8 bases). This CDR3 is built from 14 residues. V was shortened by 6 bases and J by 1 base, with 16 bases between the two germline ends. The germline CDR1 and CDR2 sequences are DFQATT and SNEGSKA (reference sequence). In nucleotides, the CDR3 is TGCAGTGCCGGAGGACAGGGACTATCCTACGAGCAGTACTTC. This gives the protein CSAGGQGLSYEQYF.

The table lists this clonotype with many counts. The chain links TRBV11-2 to TRBJ1-1, with TRBD1 matching over 7 bases. Germline CDR1 and CDR2: SGHAT and FQNNGV. Losses at the gene ends were 4 bases for V and 0 bases for J; bases not matched to a gene: 14. The CDR3 is 18 amino acids. For the CDR3, the DNA is TGTGCCAGCAGCTCCCGGACAGGCCGTATCAAAATGAACACTGAAGCTTTCTTT. Translated, it gives CASSSRTGRIKMNTEAFF.

At least ten counts were recorded for this clonotype. The chain employs TRBV24-1 and TRBJ2-3; 10 bases map to TRBD2. V lost 4 bases to trimming and J lost 6 bases; unmatched junction nucleotides: 9. This CDR3 contains 16 residues. Germline V gene sequence: CDR1 KGHDR, CDR2 SFDVKD. Written as DNA, the CDR3 is TGTGCCACCAGTGACAAGCGGGAGGGCCTACAGGATACGCAGTATTTT. Encoded protein: CATSDKREGLQDTQYF.

This clonotype has ten or more counts. This CDR3 reads CASRSNNEKLFF. Written as DNA, the CDR3 is TGTGCCAGCAGATCGAATAATGAAAAACTGTTTTTT. The V call is TRBV12-3 or TRBV12-4, the J call TRBJ1-4, with D hard to call. CDR3 length: 12 amino acids. Deletions cut 6 bases from V and 4 bases from J, with 6 bases between.

This clonotype has just a few counts. This sequence joins TRBV29-1 and TRBJ1-1; 7 bases are a match to TRBD1. CDR1 and CDR2 (germline): SQVTM, ANQGSEA. The CDR3 has 11 amino acids. The V segment lost 7 bases and the J segment 6 bases; nucleotides outside the gene matches: 5. The CDR3 reads CSAGGGAEAFF. CDR3 nucleotide sequence: TGCAGCGCCGGAGGGGGCGCTGAAGCTTTCTTT.

In this sample, this clonotype turned up many times. The chain employs TRBV20-1 and TRBJ2-5; D is perhaps TRBD1 or TRBD2 (5 bases each). The germline gives CDR1 DFQATT, CDR2 SNEGSKA (reference sequence). Trimming pared 7 bases from V and 0 bases from J, leaving 18 bases between. CDR3 size: 15 residues. CDR3: CSGIRGGRDQETQYF. The CDR3 DNA follows: TGCAGTGGGATCCGGGGCGGCAGGGACCAAGAGACCCAGTACTTC.

This clonotype turned up a few times. The V call is TRBV29-1, the J call TRBJ2-7; the D gene could be TRBD1 or TRBD2 (5 bases each). V lost 6 bases, J lost 0 bases, and 9 bases lay in between. Germline V gene data show CDR1 as SQVTM and CDR2 as ANQGSEA. CDR3 size: 12 residues. The CDR3 reads CSVRGDSYEQYF. DNA for the CDR3: TGCAGCGTACGGGGCGACTCCTACGAGCAGTACTTC.

This clonotype came up a few times. The gene calls are TRBV20-1 and TRBJ2-3, with D perhaps TRBD1 (6 bases). CDR1 DFQATT and CDR2 SNEGSKA come from the germline V gene (reference sequence). This CDR3 contains 15 residues. Trimming removed 6 bases from V and 1 base from J, with 17 bases in between. This CDR3 reads CSATGSQGRTDTQYF. The CDR3 DNA is TGCAGTGCCACGGGGTCACAGGGCCGCACAGATACGCAGTATTTT.

This clonotype appeared many times. This chain links TRBV5-6 with TRBJ1-1; possibly TRBD1 for D (5 bases). CDR3 length equals 13 residues. Per the germline V gene, CDR1 is SGHDT and CDR2 is YYEEEE. V was clipped by 2 bases and J by 3 bases, with 8 bases between them. The CDR3 protein is CASSLIRDTEAFF. Here the CDR3 DNA reads TGTGCCAGCAGCTTAATCAGGGACACTGAAGCTTTCTTT.

The V call is TRBV4-1, the J call TRBJ2-7, with D uncertain. The CDR3 totals 15 residues. Germline CDR1 and CDR2: MGHRA and YSYEKL. Trimming left V 4 bases short and J 0 bases short, with 13 bases between. This CDR3 is CASSPRNGASYEQYF. In DNA form, the CDR3 reads TGCGCCAGCAGCCCTAGGAACGGTGCCTCCTACGAGCAGTACTTC.

This clonotype was observed at least ten times. The chain employs TRBV18 and TRBJ2-3; TRBD1 agrees at 7 bases. The CDR3 is 16 residues long. The junction had 5 bases not matched to a gene; V was cut back by 0 bases and J by 2 bases. Germline V gene sequence: CDR1 KGHSH, CDR2 LQKENI. CDR3 amino acids: CASSPPRDRYTDTQYF. In DNA, the CDR3 is TGTGCCAGCTCACCACCCCGGGACAGATACACAGATACGCAGTATTTT.

This clonotype was seen ten or more times. This sequence joins TRBV3-1 and TRBJ2-7; 7 bases align to TRBD2. The CDR3 length is 16 residues. J lost 1 base, V lost 0 bases, and 6 bases had no gene match. Germline V gene sequence: CDR1 LGHDT, CDR2 YNNKEL (reference sequence). The CDR3 DNA sequence: TGTGCCAGCAGCCAAGATCTAGGCGGGAGTTCCTACGAGCAGTACTTC. It codes for CASSQDLGGSSYEQYF.